Included here is one T cell receptor (beta chain) sequence, with context. Its antigen is not identified. A junction end diverges from the germline sequence, so it may reflect a read error. This sample also contains other DNA sequences that code for the same CDR3. Second-dose intervals of approximately 4 or approximately 12 weeks were pooled. This entry is derived from a study of T cell responses to AZD1222 COVID-19 vaccine. Measured with immunoSEQ multiplex PCR; TCRdb has only the in-frame clones, and not every one. The sample contains tens of thousands of clones, more than 85% of which appear only once. Broader study findings: Repertoire samples came only from after the peak T cell response.

The V gene's germline CDR1 is MGHRA and CDR2 YSYEKL. This CDR3 spans 14 amino acids. This TCR came from an adult who received the AZD1222 COVID-19 vaccine. This material consisted of peripheral blood, taken 28 days after the second AZD1222 dose. The chain links TRBV4-1 to TRBJ2-7, with a tentative D call TRBD2 (6 bases). CDR3 loop: CASSQAVREYEQYF. CDR3 bases: TGCGCCAGTAGCCAAGCTGTACGGGAGTACGAGCAGTACTTC.